Presented here are 18 T cell receptor beta chains from one specimen sequenced in a study of cytomegalovirus exposure and HLA in healthy donors. 60 Vbeta and 13 Jbeta primers were used in PCR. Produced via immunoSEQ multiplex PCR; TCRdb's table is partial and in-frame only. Counted here are under 150,000 clones, roughly 79% occurring once; the ten biggest clones make up 2.5% to 3%. Sequencing used PBMCs. The receptor source for this set is a boy younger than 10 in good health and CMV-seronegative.

This clone was observed a single time. The rearrangement joins TRBV19 to TRBJ1-1; no reliable D call. CDR1 LNHDA and CDR2 SQIVND come from the germline V gene (reference sequence). V was pared by 7 bases and J by 1 base, with 13 bases between. This CDR3 is 14 amino acids long. In DNA, the CDR3 is TGTGCCAGTACCCAGTCGAACAGGAACACTGAAGCTTTCTTT. It yields the protein CASTQSNRNTEAFF.

The J gene is TRBJ2-4, the V gene TRBV7-8; perhaps TRBD2 as D (5 bases). There are 15 residues in the CDR3. From germline, CDR1 is SGHVS and CDR2 FQNEAQ. V lost 5 bases and J 3 bases, leaving 14 bases between the germline ends. This chain's CDR3 is CASSPPESGKNIQYF. The CDR3 region has the DNA TGTGCCAGCAGCCCTCCAGAAAGCGGCAAAAACATTCAGTACTTC.

The chain joins TRBV27 to TRBJ2-7; a weak D match, TRBD1 (6 bases). The V gene's germline CDR1 is MNHEY and CDR2 SMNVEV (reference sequence). Trimming cost V 2 bases and J 5 bases, with 16 bases left between them. The CDR3 spans 15 residues. Here the CDR3 reads CASSLSQGRFHEQYF. CDR3 sequence (DNA): TGTGCCAGCAGTTTAAGCCAGGGGAGATTCCACGAGCAGTACTTC.

The chain links TRBV5-1 to TRBJ2-5; 9 bases map to TRBD2. The CDR3 consists of 15 residues. Germline values: CDR1 SGHRS, CDR2 YFSETQ. V gave up 0 bases and J gave up 1 base; unmatched junction bases: 1. CDR3 coding DNA: TGCGCCAGCAGCTTGGGACTAGCGGCCCAAGAGACCCAGTACTTC. Encoded protein: CASSLGLAAQETQYF.

The chain carries TRBV13 and TRBJ2-6, with TRBD1 matching 7 bases. The CDR3 sequence is 15 residues long. V lost 8 bases and J lost 4; bases outside the gene matches: 8. The V gene's germline CDR1 is PRHDT and CDR2 FYEKMQ (reference sequence). For the CDR3, the DNA is TGTGCCAGCGGGGCAGGGGGATCAGGGGCCAACGTCCTGACTTTC. It yields the protein CASGAGGSGANVLTF. The whole variable domain, filled in from reference TRBV13 and TRBJ2-6, reads AAGVIQSPRHLIKEKRETATLKCYPIPRHDTVYWYQQGPGQDPQFLISFYEKMQSDKGSIPDRFSAQQFSDYHSELNMSSLELGDSALYFCASGAGGSGANVLTFGAGSRLTVL.

This chain uses TRBV7-9 with TRBJ1-5, with a tentative D call TRBD1 (5 bases). Germline CDR1 SEHNR, CDR2 FQNEAQ (reference sequence). V was clipped by 0 bases and J by 2 bases, with 5 bases between them. This CDR3 comprises 14 residues. CDR3 in amino acids: CASSLAGGNQPQHF. CDR3 DNA: TGTGCCAGCAGCTTAGCAGGGGGCAATCAGCCCCAGCATTTT.

V usage is TRBV9 and J usage is TRBJ1-1, with TRBD1 as a possible D gene (6 bases). V dropped 0 bases and J dropped 1 base, with 16 bases sitting between them. In germline, CDR1 is SGDLS, CDR2 YYNGEE. The CDR3 spans 17 residues. CDR3 residues: CASSVAGGGLGNTEAFF. For the CDR3, the DNA is TGTGCCAGCAGCGTAGCCGGCGGGGGGCTCGGGAACACTGAAGCTTTCTTT. Together with reference TRBV9 and TRBJ1-1, the CDR3 gives the full variable domain: DSGVTQTPKHLITATGQRVTLRCSPRSGDLSVYWYQQSLDQGLQFLIQYYNGEERAKGNILERFSAQQFPDLHSELNLSSLELGDSALYFCASSVAGGGLGNTEAFFGQGTRLTVV.

This clone was seen a handful of times. This chain links TRBV7-6 with TRBJ1-2; TRBD1 aligns across 7 bases. CDR3 size: 15 residues. The V and J ends lost 5 bases and 0 bases, in that order; junction bases with no gene match: 6. CDR1 and CDR2 (germline): SGHVS, FNYEAQ. The CDR3 loop is CASSQTGDTNYGYTF. In DNA, the CDR3 is TGTGCCAGCAGCCAAACAGGGGATACTAACTATGGCTACACCTTC.

The rearrangement links TRBV6-4 to TRBJ2-3; no definite D call. Germline lookup yields CDR1 MRHNA and CDR2 SNTAGT. V lost 0 bases and J lost 6, with 7 bases in between. This CDR3 has 13 residues. CDR3 nucleotide sequence: TGTGCCAGCAGTGACTCTAGTTTCGATACGCAGTATTTT. Translation: CASSDSSFDTQYF.

The V and J genes are TRBV13 and TRBJ1-1; tentatively, D is TRBD1 (5 bases). In germline, CDR1 is PRHDT, CDR2 FYEKMQ (reference sequence). The V end was cut by 5 bases, the J end by 4 bases, with 20 bases between. There are 16 residues in the CDR3. CDR3 sequence: CASSTPPGLWGTEAFF. The CDR3 region has the DNA TGTGCCAGCAGCACCCCACCGGGACTATGGGGCACTGAAGCTTTCTTT.

The V and J genes are TRBV29-1 and TRBJ2-6, with a possible D match to TRBD2 (6 bases). Germline lookup yields CDR1 SQVTM and CDR2 ANQGSEA. The CDR3 length is 16 residues. V was shortened by 6 bases and J by 1 base, with 16 bases between the two germline ends. This CDR3 is CSVASLAGSGANVLTF. In DNA form, the CDR3 reads TGCAGCGTCGCCTCATTGGCGGGGTCTGGGGCCAACGTCCTGACTTTC. Based on the CDR3 plus reference TRBV29-1 and TRBJ2-6, the full variable domain is SAVISQKPSRDICQRGTSLTIQCQVDSQVTMMFWYRQQPGQSLTLIATANQGSEATYESGFVIDKFPISRPNLTFSTLTVSNMSPEDSSIYLCSVASLAGSGANVLTFGAGSRLTVL.

The chain has TRBV11-2 and TRBJ2-5; perhaps TRBD2 as D (5 bases). The CDR3 length is 14 residues. Germline loops: CDR1 SGHAT, CDR2 FQNNGV. V was clipped by 5 bases and J by 7 bases, with 17 bases between them. In DNA form, the CDR3 reads TGTGCCAGCAGCGGCGACGGGATATGGAGGACCCAGTACTTC. Translation gives CASSGDGIWRTQYF.

The V call is TRBV7-3, the J call TRBJ2-2; D not certain. CDR1 SGHTA and CDR2 FQGTGA come from the germline V gene. Trimming took 6 bases from V and 2 from J, leaving 4 bases between them. The CDR3 sequence is 12 residues long. As DNA, the CDR3 is TGTGCCAGCAGTTATAACACCGGGGAGCTGTTTTTT. The encoded protein is CASSYNTGELFF.

The CDR3 DNA reads TGTGCCAGCAGCCCAGTCGAGCGGGGGTATGAGCAGTTCTTC. Its protein is CASSPVERGYEQFF. This chain links TRBV5-4 with TRBJ2-1; 8 positions match TRBD2. The CDR3 is 14 amino acids. The V gene's germline CDR1 is SGHNT and CDR2 YYREEE (reference sequence). The V gene end was trimmed by 4 bases and the J gene end by 8 bases; junction bases not matched to a gene: 8.

The V and J genes are TRBV18 and TRBJ2-1, with D tentatively TRBD1 (7 bases). The V gene lost 6 bases and the J gene lost 7 bases, with 19 bases spanning the gap. The CDR3 spans 15 residues. Germline CDR1 reads KGHSH; CDR2 reads LQKENI. As DNA, the CDR3 is TGTGCCAGCTCTGTGACAGGGAGGTCGTGGAATGAGCAGTTCTTC. The encoded protein is CASSVTGRSWNEQFF.

This clone was seen a single time. The chain is built from TRBV5-4 and TRBJ1-2, with D unresolved. Germline V gene sequence: CDR1 SGHNT, CDR2 YYREEE (reference sequence). The ends were cut back, 0 bases at V and 8 bases at J, with 8 bases in the middle. The CDR3 covers 12 residues. CDR3 nucleotide sequence: TGTGCCAGCAGCTTGGATCGTCGGGGCTACACCTTC. It yields the protein CASSLDRRGYTF.

This clone was seen just once. The chain is built from TRBV15 and TRBJ2-7; a weak D match, TRBD1 (5 bases). The CDR3 totals 14 residues. Germline CDR1 and CDR2: LNHNV and YYDKDF (reference sequence). V was clipped by 6 bases and J by 0 bases, with 12 bases between them. The CDR3 sequence is CATSLGPSSYEQYV. For the CDR3, the DNA is TGTGCCACCAGTCTGGGGCCGAGCTCCTACGAGCAGTACGTC.

This clone is a singleton in its sample. V gene TRBV7-2 combines with J gene TRBJ2-3; no definite D call. The V end was cut by 1 base, the J end by 6 bases, with 11 bases between. Germline V gene lookup returns CDR1 SGHTA and CDR2 FQGNSA. The CDR3 has 14 residues. The CDR3 reads CASSLEVAVDTQYF. The DNA for the CDR3 is TGTGCCAGCAGCTTAGAAGTGGCAGTGGATACGCAGTATTTT.